The 24 T cell receptor beta chains given below trace back to one sample, sequenced in a study of blood T cell repertoires in COVID-19. The protocol was immunoSEQ multiplex PCR, while the TCRdb copy is restricted to in-frame clones and leaves out a portion. This sample has about 72,000 clones, with 85% to 90% found just once. Sample: peripheral blood. The receptors come from a woman aged 80 or over with active or convalescent COVID-19.

DNA for the CDR3: TGCGCCAGGCGCGCTTATCAGCCCCAGCATTTT. It translates to CARRAYQPQHF. The V gene is TRBV4-1, the J gene TRBJ1-5, with D unresolved. Germline lookup yields CDR1 MGHRA and CDR2 YSYEKL. With 9 bases removed from V and 5 bases from J, the gap between germline ends came to 8 bases. The CDR3 has 11 amino acids.

This chain connects TRBV28 to TRBJ1-5, with D unclear. The CDR3 spans 12 residues. V gave up 6 bases and J gave up 9 bases, with 12 bases separating them. Germline V gives CDR1 MDHEN, CDR2 SYDVKM. This CDR3 is CASSQAQLPQHF. The CDR3 nucleotides read TGTGCCAGCAGCCAAGCGCAGTTGCCCCAGCATTTT.

V and J are TRBV10-3 and TRBJ1-5; no definite D call. Trimming cost V 6 bases and J 5 bases, with 14 bases left between them. The CDR3 has 14 amino acids. CDR1 and CDR2 from the germline V gene are ENHRY and SYGVKD. As DNA, the CDR3 is TGTGCCATCAGCACAGAGGGAAGGGATCAGCCCCAGCATTTT. As protein: CAISTEGRDQPQHF.

The V call is TRBV5-1, the J call TRBJ2-2, with 8 bases matching TRBD2. CDR3 length equals 17 residues. Germline V gene sequence: CDR1 SGHRS, CDR2 YFSETQ. The V and J ends lost 5 bases and 6 bases, in that order; junction bases with no gene match: 15. The CDR3 spells CASSSGLGVGGPGELFF. Written as DNA, the CDR3 is TGCGCCAGCAGTTCGGGACTAGGAGTGGGGGGTCCCGGGGAGCTGTTTTTT.

A few counts support this clone. The rearrangement uses TRBV2 and TRBJ1-3, with TRBD1 identical over 7 bases. CDR1 and CDR2 (germline): SNHLY, FYNNEI. Unmatched junction bases numbered 8, after V lost 4 bases and J lost 2 bases. The CDR3 spans 16 residues. CDR3 protein: CASSGRQGSTGNTIYF. As DNA, the CDR3 is TGTGCCAGCAGTGGGAGACAGGGTAGTACTGGAAACACCATATATTTT.

The chain carries TRBV5-6 and TRBJ2-2, with 7 bases matching TRBD1. Germline loops: CDR1 SGHDT, CDR2 YYEEEE. The ends lost 4 bases at V and 0 bases at J; junction bases unmatched: 6. The CDR3 runs 16 residues. The CDR3 loop reads CASSLVTGSNTGELFF. The CDR3 DNA reads TGTGCCAGCAGCCTGGTGACAGGGTCGAACACCGGGGAGCTGTTTTTT.

The J gene is TRBJ1-6, the V gene TRBV7-9; 9 nucleotides line up with TRBD1. V shed 2 bases, J shed 8 bases, and the junction held 10 bases outside the gene matches. In germline, CDR1 is SEHNR, CDR2 FQNEAQ (reference sequence). The CDR3 is 17 residues long. CDR3 in DNA: TGTGCCAGCAGCTTAACAGGGGGCGCGGGCCACGATTCACCCCTCCACTTT. It is translated as CASSLTGGAGHDSPLHF. The whole variable domain, remainder taken from reference TRBV7-9 and TRBJ1-6, is DTGVSQNPRHKITKRGQNVTFRCDPISEHNRLYWYRQTLGQGPEFLTYFQNEAQLEKSRLLSDRFSAERPKGSFSTLEIQRTEQGDSAMYLCASSLTGGAGHDSPLHFGNGTRLTVT.

The J gene is TRBJ2-7, the V gene TRBV7-2; the D gene is possibly TRBD2 (5 bases). V dropped 2 bases and J dropped 6 bases, with 11 bases sitting between them. Germline V gene sequence: CDR1 SGHTA, CDR2 FQGNSA. This CDR3 has 13 amino acids. CDR3 sequence (DNA): TGTGCCAGCAGCTTACTTGGCCGGGGCGAGCAGTACTTC. As protein: CASSLLGRGEQYF.

DNA of the CDR3: TGTGCCAGCAGTTTAGAACAGCTAAACACTGAAGCTTTCTTT. It translates to CASSLEQLNTEAFF. The V and J genes are TRBV28 and TRBJ1-1, with unresolved D. Germline CDR1 MDHEN, CDR2 SYDVKM. CDR3 size: 14 residues. Trimming removed 2 bases from V and 2 bases from J, with 9 bases in between.

The genes are TRBV6-4 and TRBJ1-1; tentatively, D is TRBD1 (5 bases). V lost 2 bases, J lost 1 base, and 32 bases lay in between. The CDR3 contains 22 residues. Germline CDR1 MRHNA, CDR2 SNTAGT. The CDR3 nucleotides are TGTGCCAGCAGTGACCTCCGAAGGTCCGTTCGGCGCGTAGGGGTCAGGAACACTGAAGCTTTCTTT. Translating gives CASSDLRRSVRRVGVRNTEAFF.

V gene TRBV11-3 combines with J gene TRBJ1-1; no definite D call. Germline loops: CDR1 SGHNT, CDR2 YENEEA. The CDR3 sequence is 13 residues long. The ends were cut back, 5 bases at V and 1 base at J, with 8 bases in the middle. The CDR3 nucleotides are TGTGCCAGCAGCCTACTTAGGAACACTGAAGCTTTCTTT. This encodes CASSLLRNTEAFF. Full variable domain (remainder filled in from reference TRBV11-3 and TRBJ1-1): EAGVVQSPRYKIIEKKQPVAFWCNPISGHNTLYWYLQNLGQGPELLIRYENEEAVDDSQLPKDRFSAERLKGVDSTLKIQPAELGDSAVYLCASSLLRNTEAFFGQGTRLTVV.

The rearrangement joins TRBV11-2 to TRBJ2-3, with a tentative D call TRBD1 (5 bases). CDR1 and CDR2 from the germline V gene are SGHAT and FQNNGV. V lost 3 bases to trimming and J lost 1 base, with 11 bases between them. The length of the CDR3 is 15 residues. In DNA form, the CDR3 reads TGTGCCAGCAGCTTTCTGGGGCGCCGCACAGATACGCAGTATTTT. Its translation is CASSFLGRRTDTQYF.

The chain is built from TRBV10-1 and TRBJ2-5, with 7 bases fitting TRBD1. CDR1 WNHNN and CDR2 SYGVQD come from the germline V gene (reference sequence). Trimming took 0 bases from V and 2 from J; bases not matched to a gene: 6. The CDR3 has 16 residues. CDR3 DNA: TGCGCCAGCAGTGAGTCTAGAGGGGGCGGGCAAGAGACCCAGTACTTC. Translation: CASSESRGGGQETQYF.

This clone was found a few times. This sequence joins TRBV10-3 and TRBJ1-1; 7 bases match TRBD1. Germline values: CDR1 ENHRY, CDR2 SYGVKD. Unmatched junction bases numbered 4, after V lost 0 bases and J lost 0 bases. The CDR3 extends over 16 amino acids. CDR3 DNA: TGTGCCATCAGTGAGTCGGTGGGACAGTTGAACACTGAAGCTTTCTTT. This sequence encodes CAISESVGQLNTEAFF.

V and J are TRBV7-2 and TRBJ1-1, with 8 nucleotides matching TRBD1. CDR1 and CDR2 (germline): SGHTA, FQGNSA. The CDR3 runs to 15 residues. Trimming removed 5 bases from V and 11 bases from J; junction bases left unmatched: 16. CDR3 coding DNA: TGTGCCAGCAGCCTTCGACAGGGGCGCCTGGGTGTGGCTTTCTTT. Translating gives CASSLRQGRLGVAFF.

The chain couples TRBV5-1 to TRBJ2-2; 8 positions match TRBD1. This CDR3 is 16 amino acids long. CDR1 is SGHRS and CDR2 is YFSETQ in the germline V gene. The ends lost 7 bases at V and 1 base at J; junction bases unmatched: 9. The CDR3 region has the DNA TGCGCCAGCCGGCAGGGGGCGCGTGAGAACACCGGGGAGCTGTTTTTT. It is translated as CASRQGARENTGELFF.

In this sample, this clone turned up a few times. CDR3 in DNA: TGTGCCAGCAGCCTAGGGGGCTTAAATAATTCACCCCTCCACTTT. This codes for CASSLGGLNNSPLHF. The rearrangement links TRBV14 to TRBJ1-6; TRBD1 agrees at 7 bases. The CDR3 contains 15 residues. CDR1 and CDR2 (germline): SGHDN, FVKESK. The V and J ends lost 4 bases and 5 bases, in that order; junction bases with no gene match: 5.

The chain employs TRBV7-2 and TRBJ1-2, with TRBD1 matching over 7 bases. The CDR3 runs 15 residues. V trimming: 5 bases; J trimming: 5 bases; junction bases outside the gene matches: 11. Germline V gives CDR1 SGHTA, CDR2 FQGNSA. The CDR3, as DNA: TGTGCCAGCAGCCCCGGGACAGACCTCCCTTATGGCTACACCTTC. Translating it yields CASSPGTDLPYGYTF. Using reference TRBV7-2 and TRBJ1-2 for the parts outside the CDR3, the full variable domain is GAGVSQSPSNKVTEKGKDVELRCDPISGHTALYWYRQSLGQGLEFLIYFQGNSAPDKSGLPSDRFSAERTGGSVSTLTIQRTQQEDSAVYLCASSPGTDLPYGYTFGSGTRLTVV.

The V call is TRBV2, the J call TRBJ1-3; 7 bases line up with TRBD1. The CDR3 consists of 16 residues. After removal of 8 bases from V and 6 bases from J, the junction contained 16 bases not matched to a gene. Germline CDR1 SNHLY, CDR2 FYNNEI. CDR3 sequence: CASWGIGTDFLNTIYF. CDR3 nucleotides: TGTGCCAGCTGGGGGATCGGGACAGATTTTTTAAACACCATATATTTT.

This sequence joins TRBV14 and TRBJ2-3; D possibly corresponds to TRBD2 (5 bases). Between the trimmed V and J ends, which lost 2 bases and 2 bases, there was a span of 8 bases. The CDR3 consists of 14 residues. Germline CDR1 is SGHDN and CDR2 is FVKESK. CDR3 protein: CASSQLADTDTQYF. CDR3 DNA: TGTGCCAGCAGCCAACTAGCCGACACAGATACGCAGTATTTT.

The V gene is TRBV6-1, the J gene TRBJ2-5; 11 nucleotides align to TRBD2. V shed 2 bases, J shed 13 bases, and the junction held 6 bases outside the gene matches. CDR1 is MNHNS, CDR2 SASEGT, per germline. The CDR3 is 13 residues long. Here the CDR3 DNA reads TGTGCCAGCAGTGAAAGTAGCGGGGGGGCTCGGTACTTC. This codes for CASSESSGGARYF.

This sequence joins TRBV6-1 and TRBJ1-2, with a possible D match to TRBD1 (5 bases). The CDR3 has 15 amino acids. Germline V gene sequence: CDR1 MNHNS, CDR2 SASEGT. V shed 0 bases and J shed 1 base, with 9 bases lying between them. CDR3 bases: TGTGCCAGCAGTGAAGCGCCAGGGAATAACTATGGCTACACCTTC. Protein product: CASSEAPGNNYGYTF.

The chain recombines TRBV4-3 with TRBJ2-1; TRBD2 aligns across 9 bases. Germline-derived CDR1 and CDR2 are LGHNA and YSLEER. The V and J ends lost 0 bases and 2 bases, in that order; junction bases with no gene match: 5. The CDR3 has 17 amino acids. The CDR3 nucleotides are TGCGCCAGCAGCCAAGACATCCTAGCGGGGACCTACAATGAGCAGTTCTTC. Translated, it gives CASSQDILAGTYNEQFF.

This chain links TRBV28 with TRBJ1-1; TRBD1 might be the D (6 bases). This CDR3 has 15 residues. Trimming shortened V by 1 base and J by 6 bases, and 15 bases separated the two germline ends. Germline V lookup: CDR1 MDHEN, CDR2 SYDVKM. CDR3 bases: TGTGCCAGCAGTTTATTCGTACAGGGTGTCGCTGAAGCTTTCTTT. Encoded protein: CASSLFVQGVAEAFF.